The TCR beta chain under discussion was sequenced for a study of beta chain features in type 1 diabetes (dated by TCRdb to 2017 to 2018). As for the study more broadly: No differences in mean age, gender distribution, total cell number or subset yield were found between patients and healthy donors. In the study, recently diagnosed type 1 diabetes patients and matched healthy donors were compared on the TCRB repertoires of their sorted circulating CD4+ T cell subsets. A total of 85 million to 140 million sorted cells were examined across all samples, and the number of cells per subset was strongly correlated with RNA yield. Naive and central memory subsets were obtained from all 30 or so donors, but regulatory and stem cell-like memory subsets were isolated from only 8 patients and about eight healthy donors.

In the case of this clone: The target of this receptor is not known. No much larger clone exists at a distance of one base, and base qualities are not known.

There are 15 amino acids in the CDR3, from cysteine to phenylalanine inclusive. Only the CDR3 DNA is retained, 45 bases long and in frame from the first base. V gives up 3 bases and J gives up 2 bases, and the segment between their germline ends measures 14 bases. Sequences SGDLS (CDR1) and YYNGEE (CDR2) are obtained from the germline V gene. Each donor gave one peripheral blood draw, approximately 110 mL on average, collected into heparinised tubes. Naive, central memory, regulatory and stem cell-like memory CD4+ T cells were sorted on a BD FACSAria II using a panel including CD45RO, CCR7, CD25, CD127, CD95 and CD27. Every sorted population had a purity above 98%. PBMCs were separated immediately by Lymphoprep density gradient centrifugation and were stained directly, without being cultured. So that batch effects would be minimized, each experiment stained and sorted samples in pairs, pairing one healthy donor with one patient.

The entire amount of isolated RNA was reverse transcribed using the High Capacity cDNA Reverse Transcription Kit, so the sequenced TCRB transcripts were expressed ones. Deep immunoSEQ sequencing was applied to naive, central memory and regulatory T cell samples, giving an average of around 4 million total reads per sample. Sorted cells were lysed in RLT buffer and RNA was extracted with DNase-treated RNeasy Micro or Mini kits, depending on cell number. To prevent cross-contamination, every cell subset was processed on its own, while patient and healthy donor samples were processed together. The immunoSEQ multiplex PCR was used to amplify TCRB sequences from cDNA, yielding 87-bp fragments that span the CDR3 region. The amplicons were sequenced using the Illumina HiSeq platform. As for how the authors treated the data: Synthetic template baselines were used to correct PCR bias computationally, reads within Hamming distance 2 were collapsed together, and singletons that could not be merged were discarded. By aligning reads against IMGT, V, D and J genes, CDR3 length, and insertions or deletions at six rearrangement sites were assigned. Within each subset, clonotype counts were normalized to sorted cell number, and only after that were true diversity and Gini coefficients computed with the tcR R package. Repertoire sharing was quantified using the overlap coefficient calculated on TCRB nucleotide sequences. Out-of-frame TCRB sequences from naive cells were analyzed to stand in for the pre-selection repertoire. TCRdb took over this immuneACCESS table, retaining in-frame rearrangements with V and J assigned. Such tables are incomplete; in checked studies, under half of the missing clones stem from an unresolved V gene, and the remainder is unexplained. V and J calls and clone size are copied from that table; D and trimming were computed from the DNA. The sample contains 600,000 to 750,000 clones, about an eighth of them found a single time. The ten most abundant clones make up roughly 0.12% of the sample.

Broad study findings and their caveats: Naive, central memory and regulatory TCRB repertoires appeared to be more similar among patients than among healthy donors. Sequencing cDNA rather than genomic DNA could over-represent highly expressing activated cells, although activation and CD3 levels did not differ between groups. Fewer insertions and more nucleotide deletions at VDJ recombination sites were observed in patients with type 1 diabetes, implying thymic rearrangement abnormalities. PCR may preferentially amplify shorter templates, but because patient and control samples were amplified and corrected together, any resulting skew would affect both groups equally. Type 1 diabetes patients showed a moderate but significant shortening of TCRB CDR3 length in all four CD4+ subsets. HLA sub-analyses involved small numbers of individuals, so any influence of HLA type on TCRB rearrangement remained unresolved.

Source material: naive CD4+ T cells from blood. Reading the label with the study, this specimen's cell subset or site is: true naive CD4+ T cells. The clonotype comes from a man younger than 45 with type 1 diabetes. The chain is encoded by TRBV9 joined to TRBJ1-1, with TRBD1 perhaps the D gene, on 6 matching bases. The CDR3 protein is CASSDEQGYNTEAFF. The DNA sequence is as follows: TGTGCCAGCAGCGACGAACAGGGATATAACACTGAAGCTTTCTTT.